The sequence of this T cell receptor (beta chain) was determined in a study of T cell responses to AZD1222 COVID-19 vaccine. Findings and limits, study-wide: Spike-specific TCR breadth and depth rose after two AZD1222 doses. A mostly white British donor set with more females was recruited, and clonal diversity was possibly underestimated. Among those given AZD1222, only five to seven were seropositive at baseline. Along spike, vaccine-associated CD4 TCRs were found throughout, with dominance at 160-218 and 743-854.

Some clones are missing from TCRdb's copy, which holds only in-frame ones; the method was immunoSEQ multiplex PCR. Here the sample spans approximately 130,000 clones, nearly 95% being singletons. As to this clone: Antigen specificity is unknown.

Germline V gene data show CDR1 as SGHTA and CDR2 as FQGNSA. The V gene lost 7 bases and the J gene lost 0 bases, with 9 bases spanning the gap. The CDR3 has 13 amino acids. The chain has TRBV7-2 and TRBJ2-5; D gene uncertain. The sequence was collected from an adult in good health. The sequencing here drew on peripheral blood, taken on day 0 of AZD1222 vaccination. The CDR3 DNA sequence: TGTGCCAGCAAAGCAGGAAACCAAGAGACCCAGTACTTC. This codes for CASKAGNQETQYF. The entire variable domain, with the rest obtained from reference TRBV7-2 and TRBJ2-5, is as follows: GAGVSQSPSNKVTEKGKDVELRCDPISGHTALYWYRQSLGQGLEFLIYFQGNSAPDKSGLPSDRFSAERTGGSVSTLTIQRTQQEDSAVYLCASKAGNQETQYFGPGTRLLVL.